The 27 T cell receptor beta chains below all came from one sample that was sequenced in a study of CD8 T cells in Susac syndrome. Reverse transcription of about 0.45 to 1 ug RNA was performed with random hexamers. TCRdb redid the calling of the immunoSEQ multiplex PCR reads with MiXCR, one entry per CDR3 protein. The data contain around 200,000 distinct CDR3 sequences, roughly 94% of them seen just once; the ten biggest clones take up approximately 0.16%. Sequencing was carried out using CD8+ T cells from PBMCs. These receptor sequences come from a human donor with Susac syndrome.

The chain joins TRBV14 to TRBJ2-3; unclear D gene. The germline V and J ends were trimmed by 5 bases and 2 bases, with 11 bases remaining between them. In germline, CDR1 is SGHDN, CDR2 FVKESK. The CDR3 length is 14 residues. CDR3 region: CASSRGSFTDTQYF. CDR3 nucleotide sequence: TGTGCCAGCAGCAGAGGCTCCTTCACAGATACGCAGTATTTT.

V is TRBV12-3 or TRBV12-4 and J is TRBJ1-5; D gene uncertain. The germline V and J ends were trimmed by 6 bases and 0 bases, with 12 bases remaining between them. This CDR3 spans 15 amino acids. The CDR3 coding sequence is TGTGCCAGCAGCCACAGCGGCTATAGCAATCAGCCCCAGCATTTT. Its translation is CASSHSGYSNQPQHF.

The chain couples TRBV7-9 to TRBJ1-5; 9 bases are shared with TRBD1. V shed 7 bases, J shed 4 bases, and the junction held 8 bases outside the gene matches. Germline V gene sequence: CDR1 SEHNR, CDR2 FQNEAQ (reference sequence). This CDR3 region has 15 residues. The CDR3 spells CASTAGGTGNQPQHF. CDR3 nucleotides: TGTGCCAGCACTGCCGGGGGGACAGGGAATCAGCCCCAGCATTTT.

This rearrangement joins TRBV13 to TRBJ2-3; tentative D call: TRBD2 (7 bases). V was pared by 3 bases and J by 2 bases, with 12 bases between. The CDR3 covers 15 residues. The V gene's germline CDR1 is PRHDT and CDR2 FYEKMQ (reference sequence). This CDR3 is CASSFGGGLTDTQYF. CDR3 nucleotide sequence: TGTGCCAGCAGCTTTGGGGGGGGCCTCACAGATACGCAGTATTTT.

This clonotype was found a few times. The V and J genes are TRBV9 and TRBJ2-5; D is unresolved. V shed 5 bases and J shed 3 bases, with 8 bases lying between them. The CDR3 is 12 residues long. Looked up from germline, CDR1 is SGDLS and CDR2 is YYNGEE. The CDR3 DNA follows: TGTGCCAGCAGTGTTGGAGAAGAGACCCAGTACTTC. As protein: CASSVGEETQYF.

The gene calls are TRBV28 and TRBJ2-1; D is perhaps TRBD2 (6 bases). Germline V lookup: CDR1 MDHEN, CDR2 SYDVKM. Trimming removed 5 bases from V and 8 bases from J, with 16 bases in between. The CDR3 is made up of 14 amino acids. CDR3 bases: TGTGCCAGCAGTCGGACTAATATGGATTATGAGCAGTTCTTC. It encodes CASSRTNMDYEQFF. Filled out from reference TRBV28 and TRBJ2-1, the complete variable domain reads DVKVTQSSRYLVKRTGEKVFLECVQDMDHENMFWYRQDPGLGLRLIYFSYDVKMKEKGDIPEGYSVSREKKERFSLILESASTNQTSMYLCASSRTNMDYEQFFGPGTRLTVL.

The CDR3, as DNA: TGTGCCTGGAGGGGGACCATGGCGAGAACTGAAGCTTTCTTT. This codes for CAWRGTMARTEAFF. V usage is TRBV30 and J usage is TRBJ1-1; perhaps TRBD1 as D (5 bases). Looked up from germline, CDR1 is GTSNPN and CDR2 is SVGIG (reference sequence). The CDR3 runs to 14 residues. The germline V and J ends were trimmed by 3 bases and 5 bases, with 16 bases remaining between them.

This sequence joins TRBV30 and TRBJ2-7; D possibly uses TRBD1 or TRBD2 (5 bases each). Germline values: CDR1 GTSNPN, CDR2 SVGIG (reference sequence). The CDR3 consists of 13 residues. The V end lost 3 bases, the J end lost 2 bases, and 11 bases lay between the germline ends. The CDR3 is CAWRETGPYEQYF. CDR3 coding DNA: TGTGCCTGGAGAGAAACGGGACCCTACGAGCAGTACTTC.

J is TRBJ2-5 and V is TRBV10-2; weak D call: TRBD1 (5 bases). The CDR3 contains 14 residues. CDR1 is WSHSY and CDR2 is SAAADI in the germline V gene. The V gene lost 0 bases and the J gene lost 5 bases, with 10 bases spanning the gap. The CDR3 sequence is CASSESRTRETQYF. Written as DNA, the CDR3 is TGCGCCAGCAGTGAGTCCCGGACACGGGAGACCCAGTACTTC.

The chain uses TRBV4-1 and TRBJ2-2; tentative D call: TRBD1 (5 bases). CDR3 length: 15 residues. Between the trimmed V and J ends, which lost 2 bases and 7 bases, there was a span of 14 bases. Germline CDR1 MGHRA, CDR2 YSYEKL. CDR3 DNA: TGCGCCAGCAGCCAATATTTTCAGGGCGGCGGGGAGCTGTTTTTT. Amino acids: CASSQYFQGGGELFF.

J is TRBJ1-5 and V is TRBV25-1, with 9 bases matching TRBD1. J lost 5 bases, V lost 3 bases, and 2 bases had no gene match. Per germline, CDR1 MGHDK and CDR2 SYGVNS. This CDR3 comprises 14 residues. CDR3 bases: TGTGCCAGCAGTGACGACAGGGGGGATCAGCCCCAGCATTTT. Protein: CASSDDRGDQPQHF.

This clonotype occurred a few times. The chain has TRBV4-2 and TRBJ1-2, with no clear D. Germline loops: CDR1 LGHNA, CDR2 YNFKEQ. The length of the CDR3 is 11 residues. Trimming stripped 1 base from V and 8 bases from J, with 5 bases between. The chain's CDR3 is CASSQGRGYTF. The CDR3 DNA reads TGTGCCAGCAGCCAAGGCCGAGGCTACACCTTC.

V is TRBV5-1 and J is TRBJ2-6, with D unclear. V was shortened by 0 bases and J by 0 bases, with 16 bases between the two germline ends. This CDR3 spans 19 amino acids. Germline V gene data show CDR1 as SGHRS and CDR2 as YFSETQ. The CDR3 bases are TGCGCCAGCAGCTTGGAGGTCAGCTACGTAAGCTCTGGGGCCAACGTCCTGACTTTC. It yields the protein CASSLEVSYVSSGANVLTF. Together with reference TRBV5-1 and TRBJ2-6, the CDR3 gives the full variable domain: KAGVTQTPRYLIKTRGQQVTLSCSPISGHRSVSWYQQTPGQGLQFLFEYFSETQRNKGNFPGRFSGRQFSNSRSEMNVSTLELGDSALYLCASSLEVSYVSSGANVLTFGAGSRLTVL.

This chain uses TRBV11-2 with TRBJ2-5; 11 nucleotides agree with TRBD1. Trimming cost V 3 bases and J 5 bases; bases outside gene matches: 8. From germline, CDR1 is SGHAT and CDR2 FQNNGV. There are 16 residues in the CDR3. This CDR3 reads CASSFRYRDRGETQYF. Here the CDR3 DNA reads TGTGCCAGCAGCTTTAGATATCGGGACAGGGGGGAGACCCAGTACTTC.

This clonotype was seen just once. The chain uses TRBV11-2 and TRBJ2-5; D may correspond to TRBD1 or TRBD2 (5 bases each). Germline lookup yields CDR1 SGHAT and CDR2 FQNNGV. There are 12 residues in the CDR3. V was pared by 4 bases and J by 10 bases, with 13 bases between. This CDR3 reads CASSSGGGGQYF. In DNA, the CDR3 is TGTGCCAGCAGCTCCGGTGGGGGTGGCCAGTACTTC.

This clonotype was observed a single time. The chain carries TRBV2 and TRBJ1-6; TRBD1 is a possible D gene (5 bases). Per germline, CDR1 SNHLY and CDR2 FYNNEI. CDR3 length: 12 residues. Trimming removed 7 bases at V and 7 bases at J, with 8 bases between. DNA of the CDR3: TGTGCCAGCACCGCAGGGAATTCACCCCTCCACTTT. Its translation is CASTAGNSPLHF.

The chain recombines TRBV7-9 with TRBJ1-2; 7 nucleotides line up with TRBD1. Germline-derived CDR1 and CDR2 are SEHNR and FQNEAQ (reference sequence). Trimming cost V 2 bases and J 4 bases; bases outside gene matches: 19. The CDR3 contains 19 residues. The CDR3 region has the DNA TGTGCCAGCAGCTTATCACCTTTGTGGGACAGACAGAACCCCTATGGCTACACCTTC. This gives the protein CASSLSPLWDRQNPYGYTF.

V and J are TRBV12-3 or TRBV12-4 and TRBJ2-7; D is unresolved. V was clipped by 1 base and J by 3 bases, with 4 bases between them. This CDR3 is built from 12 residues. The CDR3 DNA is TGTGCCAGCAGTTTAGTCAGCTACGAGCAGTACTTC. Translation gives CASSLVSYEQYF.

The V gene is TRBV27, the J gene TRBJ1-5, with D uncertain. The length of the CDR3 is 14 residues. V was trimmed by 4 bases and J by 5 bases, leaving 12 bases between them. From germline, CDR1 is MNHEY and CDR2 SMNVEV (reference sequence). The CDR3 bases are TGTGCCAGCAGTTCTCGGTTGGGCGATCAGCCCCAGCATTTT. It encodes CASSSRLGDQPQHF.

The chain recombines TRBV3-1 with TRBJ2-7; no clear D. From germline, CDR1 is LGHDT and CDR2 YNNKEL (reference sequence). V was shortened by 0 bases and J by 0 bases, with 9 bases between the two germline ends. The CDR3 is 15 residues long. The CDR3 reads CASSQDGEGSYEQYF. Written as DNA, the CDR3 is TGTGCCAGCAGCCAAGATGGGGAAGGCTCCTACGAGCAGTACTTC.

The chain links TRBV29-1 to TRBJ2-7, with 9 nucleotides matching TRBD1. The CDR3 runs to 15 residues. Germline V gives CDR1 SQVTM, CDR2 ANQGSEA. The V gene end was trimmed by 1 base and the J gene end by 1 base; junction bases not matched to a gene: 5. CDR3 in DNA: TGCAGCGTTGAAGGCCCGGACAGGGGTTCCTACGAGCAGTACTTC. Protein: CSVEGPDRGSYEQYF.

V gene TRBV12-3 or TRBV12-4 combines with J gene TRBJ2-3; TRBD1 matches 7 bases. Unmatched junction bases numbered 3, after V lost 5 bases and J lost 1 base. The CDR3 has 14 amino acids. This chain's CDR3 is CASSRGGGTDTQYF. Here the CDR3 DNA reads TGTGCCAGCAGTAGAGGGGGCGGCACAGATACGCAGTATTTT.

The chain uses TRBV27 and TRBJ1-4, with D tentatively TRBD1 (6 bases). This CDR3 region has 15 residues. V lost 2 bases and J 7 bases, leaving 14 bases between the germline ends. The V gene's germline CDR1 is MNHEY and CDR2 SMNVEV (reference sequence). CDR3 in amino acids: CASSLNTGSGEKLFF. The CDR3 DNA follows: TGTGCCAGCAGTTTAAATACAGGGAGCGGTGAAAAACTGTTTTTT.

The chain links TRBV13 to TRBJ1-1; D unresolved. Germline CDR1 is PRHDT and CDR2 is FYEKMQ (reference sequence). V was shortened by 6 bases and J by 6 bases, with 17 bases between the two germline ends. This CDR3 spans 14 amino acids. The CDR3: CASRSKSLGAEAFF. CDR3 nucleotide sequence: TGTGCCAGCAGATCTAAAAGTTTGGGCGCTGAAGCTTTCTTT.

The V and J genes are TRBV6-2 or TRBV6-3 and TRBJ2-3; TRBD2 agrees at 10 bases. The CDR3 contains 16 residues. CDR1 and CDR2 (germline): MNHEY, SVGEGT. The trim removed 6 bases at V and 4 bases at J, leaving 10 bases unmatched. CDR3: CASRYGLADEPDTQYF. CDR3 DNA sequence: TGTGCCAGCAGGTACGGACTAGCGGACGAGCCAGATACGCAGTATTTT.

The chain recombines TRBV5-1 with TRBJ2-7; 9 nucleotides align to TRBD2. The V and J ends lost 5 bases and 3 bases, in that order; junction bases with no gene match: 15. CDR3 length: 17 residues. In germline, CDR1 is SGHRS, CDR2 YFSETQ. CDR3 residues: CASRPVSGRTAGYEQYF. Written as DNA, the CDR3 is TGCGCCAGCAGACCAGTTAGCGGGAGAACCGCAGGCTACGAGCAGTACTTC.

CDR3 nucleotides: TGTGCCACCAGTGATCATTGGACTAGCGGCGATTACAATGAGCAGTTCTTC. Amino acid sequence: CATSDHWTSGDYNEQFF. This chain connects TRBV24-1 to TRBJ2-1; TRBD2 aligns across 10 bases. This CDR3 has 17 residues. J lost 4 bases, V lost 3 bases, and 8 bases had no gene match. CDR1 is KGHDR, CDR2 SFDVKD, per germline.